Described below is a single T cell receptor beta chain sequence and its context. Its antigen is not identified. This sample stems from a study of T cell responses to AZD1222 COVID-19 vaccine. Sequencing used immunoSEQ multiplex PCR; TCRdb keeps in-frame clones, though not all of them. The repertoire has around 140,000 clones, roughly 89% of them found once; the top ten carry more than 5%. The germline V gene encodes CDR1 LGHDT and CDR2 YNNKEL (reference sequence). This CDR3 is built from 16 residues. Trimming pared 2 bases from V and 0 bases from J, leaving 11 bases between. Study conclusions and caveats: Spike was spanned by vaccine-associated CD4 TCRs, with dominance at 160-218 and 743-854.

This rearrangement joins TRBV3-1 (or the pseudogene TRBV3-2) to TRBJ2-1; no clear D gene. Sequenced here: peripheral blood, sampled on day 0 of AZD1222 vaccination. The receptor was isolated from an adult in good health. The DNA for the CDR3 is TGTGCCAGCAGCCAAACTGTGATTAGCTCCTACAATGAGCAGTTCTTC. Encoded protein: CASSQTVISSYNEQFF.